This passage covers 3 T cell receptor beta chains from one sample sequenced in a study of blood T cells in healthy people across ages (dated by TCRdb to 2013 to 2016). The protocol used for the library was 5' RACE. Sequenced on an Illumina HiSeq 2500. A second 7 to 11 cycle PCR used a sample-barcoded 5' primer and a J-beta primer mix. TCRdb reprocessed the public reads (quality trimming at Q25 with fastp, clone calling with MiXCR) and kept in-frame beta chains. Merged by CDR3 protein, the rows form single entries marked with the most common genes and DNA. Across this sample there are 600,000 to 850,000 distinct CDR3 sequences, with just under 25% seen only once. Of the sample, 9.4% is held by the ten largest clones. These data are also associated with another study on T cells of mothers and their children.

Sequencing was carried out using blood. These receptors originate from a boy younger than 18 in good health.

This chain uses TRBV20-1 with TRBJ2-5; no definite D call. The CDR3 contains 17 residues. CDR1 is DFQATT, CDR2 SNEGSKA, per germline (reference sequence). V lost 0 bases, J lost 5 bases, and 22 bases lay in between. The CDR3 coding sequence is TGCAGTGCTAGAGATCTGCTTTTTGAAGGGCAGAAGGAGACCCAGTACTTC. Translating gives CSARDLLFEGQKETQYF.

In this sample, this clonotype turned up a few times. The V gene is TRBV10-3, the J gene TRBJ2-5; possibly TRBD1 or TRBD2 for D (5 bases each). The end of the DNA aligns better with TRBJ2-7, so the J call may be wrong. Germline V lookup: CDR1 ENHRY, CDR2 SYGVKD. The length of the CDR3 is 15 residues. The chain's CDR3 is CAISEEGNSLVEQYF. The CDR3 bases are TGTGCCATCAGTGAGGAGGGGAATAGTCTGGTCGAGCAGTACTTC.

This clonotype was found a few times. The V and J genes are TRBV5-1 and TRBJ2-1, with 16 bases identical to TRBD2. The germline gives CDR1 SGHRS, CDR2 YFSETQ. This CDR3 has 19 residues. V dropped 4 bases and J dropped 7; count of bases not matched to a gene: 14. CDR3 nucleotides: TGCGCCAGCAGCCCCTCCGGGACTAGCGGGAGGGCCGGGATTAATGAGCAGTTCTTC. Its protein product is CASSPSGTSGRAGINEQFF.